The rows below give T cell receptor beta chains drawn from one sample of a study of blood T cell repertoires in COVID-19. Clones were sequenced by immunoSEQ multiplex PCR, and TCRdb holds only the in-frame ones, with some missing. The sample consists of around 300,000 clones, roughly 85% of them appearing once. The sequenced sample consisted of peripheral blood. These TCRs come from a human donor in a cohort sampled during active COVID-19. Both conserved end residues are part of each CDR3. D genes are given only for firm matches. Some rows have no size entry. The others give once, few or many, or a class for an expanded clone.

j_gene	abundance	d_gene	len	v_gene	CDR3aa	CDR3nt
TRBJ2-5	-	-	15	TRBV7-9	CASSLFSIPQETQYF	TGTGCCAGCAGCTTATTCTCTATCCCCCAAGAGACCCAGTACTTC
TRBJ2-1	-	-	14	TRBV19	CASSSKSSLGEQFF	TGTGCCAGTAGTTCGAAGTCTAGTTTAGGTGAGCAGTTCTTC
TRBJ1-2	-	TRBD1	13	TRBV6-5	CATVQGAHFGYTF	TGTGCCACCGTACAGGGGGCTCATTTTGGCTACACCTTC
TRBJ2-1	once	-	15	TRBV5-5	CASSLDWGDYNEQFF	TGTGCCAGCAGCTTGGATTGGGGGGATTACAATGAGCAGTTCTTC
TRBJ1-5	-	-	12	TRBV28	CASSLLQGSQHF	TGTGCCAGCAGTCTACTACAGGGATCCCAGCATTTT
TRBJ2-4	once	TRBD2	17	TRBV28	CASSKLTSGIAKNIQYF	TGTGCCAGCAGTAAATTGACTAGCGGTATAGCCAAAAACATTCAGTACTTC
TRBJ2-1	-	-	16	TRBV4-1	CASSYDRGGNYNEQFF	TGCGCCAGCAGCTACGACAGGGGAGGGAACTACAATGAGCAGTTCTTC
TRBJ1-1	-	-	13	TRBV6-5	CASSFRGETEAFF	TGTGCCAGCAGCTTCAGGGGTGAAACTGAAGCTTTCTTT
TRBJ2-5	-	TRBD1	15	TRBV7-8	CASSRQGEGWETQYF	TGTGCCAGCAGCCGACAGGGGGAAGGGTGGGAGACCCAGTACTTC
TRBJ1-5	-	-	10	TRBV28	CASSPGPQHF	TGTGCCAGCAGTCCCGGGCCCCAGCATTTT
TRBJ2-3	-	TRBD2	16	TRBV6-5	CASSSDRLAGTDTQYF	TGTGCCAGCAGTTCAGACCGACTAGCGGGCACAGATACGCAGTATTTT
TRBJ2-3	-	-	15	TRBV20-1	CSASTRKRSTDTQYF	TGCAGTGCTAGTACGAGAAAGCGGAGCACAGATACGCAGTATTTT
TRBJ2-1	once	-	13	TRBV2	CAGGLALYNEQFF	TGTGCCGGCGGCCTAGCGCTCTACAATGAGCAGTTCTTC
TRBJ2-5	-	TRBD2	15	TRBV24-1	CATSSLAGGSETQYF	TGTGCCACCAGTTCGTTGGCGGGAGGGTCAGAGACCCAGTACTTC
TRBJ2-3	-	TRBD2	18	TRBV13	CATLRRLAGGSPTDTQYF	TGTGCCACCCTCCGGCGACTAGCGGGAGGATCCCCCACAGATACGCAGTATTTT
TRBJ2-1	-	TRBD2	16	TRBV24-1	CATSDSASGTYNEQFF	TGTGCCACCAGTGACTCGGCTAGCGGGACCTACAATGAGCAGTTCTTC
TRBJ2-1	once	-	12	TRBV28	CASNQAYNEQFF	TGTGCCAGCAACCAGGCCTACAATGAGCAGTTCTTC
TRBJ1-1	-	-	15	TRBV28	CASSSSDRLNTEAFF	-